A single sample is the source of the 20 T cell receptor beta chains below, sequenced in a study of technical replicates of blood from several donors. Repertoires were generated with immunoSEQ multiplex PCR, while TCRdb's copy carries only in-frame clones and drops some. Of some 70,000 clones in the sample, approximately 90% are singletons; the top ten hold roughly 0.37%. Sequenced: T cells isolated from PBMCs. Receptor source: a human donor in good health.

This rearrangement joins TRBV6-5 to TRBJ2-1, with D perhaps TRBD2 (8 bases). The CDR3 has 14 residues. Trimming pared 7 bases from V and 10 bases from J, leaving 20 bases between. The germline gives CDR1 MNHEY, CDR2 SVGAGI. The CDR3: CASTRGREAGEQFF. The DNA for the CDR3 is TGTGCCAGCACTAGGGGGCGGGAGGCGGGCGAGCAGTTCTTC.

The V gene is TRBV7-9, the J gene TRBJ2-7, with unresolved D. Germline V gene lookup returns CDR1 SEHNR and CDR2 FQNEAQ (reference sequence). Trimming stripped 5 bases from V and 3 bases from J, with 14 bases between. The CDR3 has 14 amino acids. CDR3 region: CASSHPDNYYEQYF. For the CDR3, the DNA is TGTGCCAGCAGCCACCCAGACAATTACTACGAGCAGTACTTC.

The CDR3 is CAISDRKAIDYEQYF. CDR3 in DNA: TGTGCCATCAGTGACAGGAAAGCCATTGACTACGAGCAGTACTTC. The V gene is TRBV10-3, the J gene TRBJ2-7; no reliable D call. Trimming shortened V by 3 bases and J by 3 bases, and 15 bases separated the two germline ends. This CDR3 comprises 15 residues. Germline V CDR1 and CDR2: ENHRY, SYGVKD.

The chain links TRBV11-2 to TRBJ1-2; 8 nucleotides agree with TRBD1. CDR3 length equals 13 residues. Germline CDR1 reads SGHAT; CDR2 reads FQNNGV. V was clipped by 3 bases and J by 3 bases; unmatched bases: 0. The CDR3, as DNA: TGTGCCAGCAGCTTGACAGGGGACTATGGCTACACCTTC. Residues: CASSLTGDYGYTF.

This clone appeared a single time. V and J are TRBV5-4 and TRBJ2-7; 9 nucleotides line up with TRBD2. The V gene end was trimmed by 0 bases and the J gene end by 4 bases; junction bases not matched to a gene: 2. Germline loops: CDR1 SGHNT, CDR2 YYREEE (reference sequence). This CDR3 has 14 amino acids. CDR3 loop: CASSLDSGRYEQYF. CDR3 in DNA: TGTGCCAGCAGCTTGGATAGCGGGAGATACGAGCAGTACTTC.

This sequence joins TRBV6-4 and TRBJ2-1, with TRBD2 matching 11 bases. Germline CDR1 MRHNA, CDR2 SNTAGT. The CDR3 runs to 13 residues. With V trimmed by 5 bases and J by 7 bases, 1 base remained unmatched. CDR3 DNA sequence: TGTGCCAGCAGTCGGACTAGCGGGAATGAGCAGTTCTTC. It is translated as CASSRTSGNEQFF.

The rearrangement links TRBV7-9 to TRBJ2-7; no firm D call. CDR1 and CDR2 from the germline V gene are SEHNR and FQNEAQ (reference sequence). CDR3 length: 12 residues. V was trimmed by 7 bases and J by 1 base, leaving 8 bases between them. Here the CDR3 reads CASKPFSYEQYF. As DNA, the CDR3 is TGTGCCAGCAAGCCGTTTTCCTACGAGCAGTACTTC.

The rearrangement joins TRBV21-1 to TRBJ2-7; whether TRBD1, the table's D call, matches the DNA was not checked. TRBV21-1 counts as a pseudogene. The CDR3 runs to 16 residues. DNA for the CDR3: TGTGCCAGCAGCAAACTGGCGACAGGGGGTTACTACGAGCAGTACTTC. The encoded protein is CASSKLATGGYYEQYF.

The chain is built from TRBV6-5 and TRBJ2-3, with TRBD1 matching over 9 bases. There are 14 residues in the CDR3. J lost 5 bases, V lost 6 bases, and 6 bases had no gene match. In germline, CDR1 is MNHEY, CDR2 SVGAGI. Here the CDR3 reads CASSRTGEVDTQYF. The CDR3 nucleotides are TGTGCCAGCAGCCGGACAGGGGAAGTAGATACGCAGTATTTT.

V is TRBV7-9 and J is TRBJ2-7; TRBD1 agrees at 9 bases. The germline V gene encodes CDR1 SEHNR and CDR2 FQNEAQ (reference sequence). The CDR3 has 15 residues. Germline trimming cut 7 bases from V and 6 bases from J; bases unmatched to any gene: 13. CDR3 sequence reads: CASTVSGTGNVEQYF. CDR3 DNA: TGTGCCAGCACCGTATCCGGGACAGGGAACGTCGAGCAGTACTTC.

The V call is TRBV9, the J call TRBJ2-5, with TRBD2 identical over 13 bases. J lost 5 bases, V lost 3 bases, and 7 bases had no gene match. This CDR3 region has 16 residues. The germline gives CDR1 SGDLS, CDR2 YYNGEE. CDR3 bases: TGTGCCAGCAGCGGGGGACTAGCGGGGCCGGGGGAGACCCAGTACTTC. Its protein product is CASSGGLAGPGETQYF.

This rearrangement joins TRBV7-3 to TRBJ1-1; D perhaps matches TRBD1 (6 bases). CDR1 is SGHTA and CDR2 is FQGTGA in the germline V gene. With 5 bases removed from V and 1 base from J, the gap between germline ends came to 8 bases. The CDR3 loop spans 13 amino acids. CDR3 sequence (DNA): TGTGCCAGCAGCACGACAGGGAACACTGAAGCTTTCTTT. Residues: CASSTTGNTEAFF. Complete variable domain (other parts from reference TRBV7-3 and TRBJ1-1): GAGVSQTPSNKVTEKGKYVELRCDPISGHTALYWYRQSLGQGPEFLIYFQGTGAADDSGLPNDRFFAVRPEGSVSTLKIQRTERGDSAVYLCASSTTGNTEAFFGQGTRLTVV.

The chain has TRBV6-7 and TRBJ1-1, with TRBD1 matching 8 bases. TRBV6-7 is classed as an ORF, of uncertain function. There are 17 residues in the CDR3. With 0 bases clipped from V and 1 base from J, the junction kept 7 bases outside the gene matches. This CDR3 reads CASSYSRDRRRNTEAFF. The CDR3 region has the DNA TGTGCCAGCAGTTACTCGAGGGACAGGCGGAGGAACACTGAAGCTTTCTTT.

The chain is built from TRBV9 and TRBJ2-3; 8 nucleotides line up with TRBD2. J gave up 6 bases and V 4 bases, and 10 bases lay outside the gene matches. The CDR3 runs to 15 residues. Germline V gene data show CDR1 as SGDLS and CDR2 as YYNGEE. The DNA for the CDR3 is TGTGCCAGCAGCCCGTCAGCGGGACTAGTGGATACGCAGTATTTT. Protein: CASSPSAGLVDTQYF.

V gene TRBV5-4 combines with J gene TRBJ2-7; 8 bases fit TRBD1. The CDR3 spans 17 residues. Germline V gene lookup returns CDR1 SGHNT and CDR2 YYREEE (reference sequence). With 3 bases clipped from V and 3 bases from J, the junction kept 14 bases outside the gene matches. CDR3 protein: CASSYLTPGTGLYEQYF. The CDR3 DNA sequence: TGTGCCAGCAGCTACCTCACCCCCGGGACAGGACTCTACGAGCAGTACTTC.

Concerning this clone: The sample carries other DNA sequences with the same CDR3. The CDR3 sequence: CASGNRGGYGYTF. Written as DNA, the CDR3 is TGTGCCAGCGGAAATAGAGGAGGCTATGGCTACACCTTC. This chain links TRBV13 with TRBJ1-2; D gene uncertain. Germline V CDR1 and CDR2: PRHDT, FYEKMQ (reference sequence). The CDR3 is 13 amino acids. Trimming cost V 8 bases and J 4 bases, with 14 bases left between them.

This sequence joins TRBV30 and TRBJ2-3, with TRBD2 identical over 13 bases. This CDR3 comprises 18 residues. Germline V gene sequence: CDR1 GTSNPN, CDR2 SVGIG (reference sequence). V lost 4 bases to trimming and J lost 4 bases; unmatched junction nucleotides: 14. The CDR3 reads CAWIGLAGEGRAADTQYF. The CDR3 DNA follows: TGTGCCTGGATTGGACTAGCGGGAGAGGGTAGGGCGGCAGATACGCAGTATTTT.

This chain uses TRBV4-1 with TRBJ2-7, with D unclear. The length of the CDR3 is 12 residues. V gave up 3 bases and J gave up 2 bases, with 5 bases separating them. Germline loops: CDR1 MGHRA, CDR2 YSYEKL. The CDR3 protein is CASSHPTYEQYF. The CDR3 DNA follows: TGCGCCAGCAGCCACCCAACCTACGAGCAGTACTTC.

The rearrangement uses TRBV28 and TRBJ2-5; maybe TRBD1 (5 bases). The CDR3 length is 12 residues. Germline CDR1 is MDHEN and CDR2 is SYDVKM. The germline V and J ends were trimmed by 6 bases and 3 bases, with 8 bases remaining between them. CDR3 residues: CASSLTEETQYF. The DNA of the CDR3 is TGTGCCAGCAGCCTGACAGAAGAGACCCAGTACTTC.

This clone showed up just once. The gene calls are TRBV6-4 and TRBJ2-2; D may be TRBD2 (5 bases). This CDR3 comprises 13 residues. Germline V CDR1 and CDR2: MRHNA, SNTAGT. V lost 10 bases to trimming and J lost 4 bases, with 13 bases between them. The CDR3: CAINVEGTGELFF. The CDR3, as DNA: TGTGCCATCAATGTAGAGGGCACCGGGGAGCTGTTTTTT.